This T cell receptor (beta chain) derives from a study of vaccination effects on CD4 cells after COVID-19. Culture proceeded for approximately 9 days, and CD4+ T cells were then isolated. Subjects were given two BNT162b2 or mRNA-1273 vaccine doses. Germline V lookup: CDR1 MNHEY, CDR2 SVGAGI. The CDR3 is made up of 14 amino acids. The V gene lost 6 bases and the J gene lost 0 bases, with 9 bases spanning the gap. This table comes from immunoSEQ multiplex PCR, and its TCRdb copy is limited to in-frame clones, with some not included. The sample contains approximately 30,000 clones, 74% of which appear only once. Note on this clone: Its matching antigen is unknown.

The J gene is TRBJ1-5, the V gene TRBV6-5, with D perhaps matching TRBD1 (6 bases). The source is a human donor who received a COVID-19 vaccine. Material: CD4+ T cells from PBMCs cultured without peptide, obtained after COVID-19 vaccination. The CDR3 DNA follows: TGTGCCAGCAGCGGGACACATAGCAATCAGCCCCAGCATTTT. Protein sequence: CASSGTHSNQPQHF.